This T cell receptor beta chain was captured in a study of blood T cell repertoires in COVID-19. Study background: Donors in the United States, Italy and Spain gave samples during acute or convalescent COVID-19. T cells, B-cell-depleted T cells, or PBMCs supplied cDNA or gDNA.

Per the authors' pipeline: Scientists estimated how many nucleated cells there were by amplifying reference gene primers. TCRdb's copy holds only in-frame clones and misses some; the assay was immunoSEQ multiplex PCR. D and trimming come from the DNA, and the V and J calls and clone size come from that table. The table records 200,000 to 250,000 clones, approximately 86% of them present only once. With 4 bases removed from V and 4 bases from J, the gap between germline ends came to 10 bases. CDR1 and CDR2 (germline): MGHDK, SYGVNS. The CDR3 has 14 residues. The sample taken for sequencing was peripheral blood. This TCR derives from a man older than 75 with acute or convalescent COVID-19. The J gene is TRBJ1-4, the V gene TRBV25-1; possibly TRBD1 for D (5 bases). The CDR3 here is CASSGTSGNEKLFF. CDR3 sequence (DNA): TGTGCCAGCAGTGGGACATCGGGTAATGAAAAACTGTTTTTT.